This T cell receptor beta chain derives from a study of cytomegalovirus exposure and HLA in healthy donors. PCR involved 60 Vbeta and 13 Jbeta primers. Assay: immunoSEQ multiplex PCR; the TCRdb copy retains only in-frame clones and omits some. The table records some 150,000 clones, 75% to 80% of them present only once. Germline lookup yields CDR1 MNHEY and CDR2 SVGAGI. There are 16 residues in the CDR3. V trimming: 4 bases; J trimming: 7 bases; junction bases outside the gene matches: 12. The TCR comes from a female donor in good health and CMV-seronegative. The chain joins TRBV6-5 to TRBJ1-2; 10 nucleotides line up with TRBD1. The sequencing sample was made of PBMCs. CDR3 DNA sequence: TGTGCCAGCAGTTTACCGGGACAGGGGTCGGGTGGTGGCTACACCTTC. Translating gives CASSLPGQGSGGGYTF.